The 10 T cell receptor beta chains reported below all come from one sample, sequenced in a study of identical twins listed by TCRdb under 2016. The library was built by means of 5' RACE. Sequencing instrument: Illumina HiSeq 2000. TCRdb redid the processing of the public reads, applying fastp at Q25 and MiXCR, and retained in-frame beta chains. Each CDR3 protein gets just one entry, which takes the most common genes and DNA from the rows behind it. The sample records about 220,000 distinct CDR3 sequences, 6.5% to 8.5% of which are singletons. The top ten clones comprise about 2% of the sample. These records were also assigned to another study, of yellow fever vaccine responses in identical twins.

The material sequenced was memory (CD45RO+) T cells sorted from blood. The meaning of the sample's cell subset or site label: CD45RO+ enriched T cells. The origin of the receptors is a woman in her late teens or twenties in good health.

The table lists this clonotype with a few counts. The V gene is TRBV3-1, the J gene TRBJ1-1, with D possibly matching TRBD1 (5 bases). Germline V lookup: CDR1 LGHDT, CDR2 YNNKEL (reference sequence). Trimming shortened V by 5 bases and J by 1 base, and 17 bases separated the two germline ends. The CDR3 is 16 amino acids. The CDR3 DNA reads TGTGCCAGCAGCGAACCGGGACGGAGAAGGAACACTGAAGCTTTCTTT. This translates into CASSEPGRRRNTEAFF.

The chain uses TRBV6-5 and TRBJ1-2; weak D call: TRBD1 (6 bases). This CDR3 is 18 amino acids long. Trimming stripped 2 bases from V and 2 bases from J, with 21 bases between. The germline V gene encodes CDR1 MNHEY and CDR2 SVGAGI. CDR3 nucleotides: TGTGCCAGCAGTTACCCACGGTCGACAGGCAAGACGAACTATGGCTACACCTTC. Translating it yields CASSYPRSTGKTNYGYTF.

Here the CDR3 reads CASSESWTSVAETQYF. The CDR3 DNA reads TGCGCCAGCAGTGAGTCCTGGACTAGCGTGGCAGAGACCCAGTACTTC. This chain connects TRBV10-1 to TRBJ2-5; 9 nucleotides agree with TRBD2. This CDR3 has 16 residues. Germline CDR1 and CDR2: WNHNN and SYGVQD (reference sequence). The ends lost 0 bases at V and 4 bases at J; junction bases unmatched: 6.

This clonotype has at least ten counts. CDR3 sequence reads: CASSRDYSPSTDTQYF. The CDR3 coding sequence is TGTGCCAGCAGCCGGGACTATTCCCCCAGCACAGATACGCAGTATTTT. The chain employs TRBV7-3 and TRBJ2-3; 7 bases line up with TRBD2. Germline trimming cut 5 bases from V and 0 bases from J; bases unmatched to any gene: 8. Germline V gene data show CDR1 as SGHTA and CDR2 as FQGTGA. This CDR3 is 16 amino acids long. The whole variable domain, filled in from reference TRBV7-3 and TRBJ2-3, reads GAGVSQTPSNKVTEKGKYVELRCDPISGHTALYWYRQSLGQGPEFLIYFQGTGAADDSGLPNDRFFAVRPEGSVSTLKIQRTERGDSAVYLCASSRDYSPSTDTQYFGPGTRLTVL.

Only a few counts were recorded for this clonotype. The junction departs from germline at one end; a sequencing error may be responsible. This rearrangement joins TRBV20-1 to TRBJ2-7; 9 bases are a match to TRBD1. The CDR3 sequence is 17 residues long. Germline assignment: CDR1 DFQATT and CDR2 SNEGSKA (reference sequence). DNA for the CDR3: TGCAGTGCCAGAGGGGACAGGGATCCTCGGACCACCTACGAGCAGTACTTC. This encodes CSARGDRDPRTTYEQYF.

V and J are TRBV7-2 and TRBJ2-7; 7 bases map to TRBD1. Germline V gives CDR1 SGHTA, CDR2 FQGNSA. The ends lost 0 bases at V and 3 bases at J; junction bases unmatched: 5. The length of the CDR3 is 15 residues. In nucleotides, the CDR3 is TGTGCCAGCAGCTTAGCAAAGGGGGCGAGCTACGAGCAGTACTTC. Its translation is CASSLAKGASYEQYF.

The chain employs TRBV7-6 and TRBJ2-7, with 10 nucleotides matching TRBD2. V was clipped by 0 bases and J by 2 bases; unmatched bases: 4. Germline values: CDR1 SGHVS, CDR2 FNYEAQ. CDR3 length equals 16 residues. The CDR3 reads CASSLAASGSAYEQYF. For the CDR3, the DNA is TGTGCCAGCAGCTTAGCGGCTAGCGGGAGTGCCTACGAGCAGTACTTC.

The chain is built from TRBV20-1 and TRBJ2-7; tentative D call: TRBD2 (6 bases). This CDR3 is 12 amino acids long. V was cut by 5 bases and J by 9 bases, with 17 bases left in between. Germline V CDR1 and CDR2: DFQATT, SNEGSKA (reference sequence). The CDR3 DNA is TGCAGTGCTCGATTCCATAGCGGAAGGCAGTACTTC. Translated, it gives CSARFHSGRQYF.

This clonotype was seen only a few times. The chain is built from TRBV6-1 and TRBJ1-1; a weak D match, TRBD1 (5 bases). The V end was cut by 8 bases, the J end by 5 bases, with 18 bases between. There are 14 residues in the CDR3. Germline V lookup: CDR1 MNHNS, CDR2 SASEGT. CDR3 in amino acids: CASSRGGVGTEAFF. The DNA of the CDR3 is TGTGCCAGCTCAAGGGGTGGGGTGGGGACTGAAGCTTTCTTT.

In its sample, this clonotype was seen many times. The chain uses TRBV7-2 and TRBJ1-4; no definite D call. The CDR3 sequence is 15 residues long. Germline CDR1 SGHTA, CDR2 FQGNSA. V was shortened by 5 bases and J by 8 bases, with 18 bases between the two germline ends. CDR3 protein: CASSGYGPVREKLFF. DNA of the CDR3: TGTGCCAGCAGCGGATACGGCCCCGTTCGGGAAAAACTGTTTTTT.